The clone carrying this T cell receptor (beta chain) has a single count. CDR1 and CDR2 from the germline V gene are MNHEY and SVGEGT. This CDR3 contains 16 residues. With 6 bases clipped from V and 7 bases from J, the junction kept 9 bases outside the gene matches. The sample originates from a study of prognosis after radiotherapy for stage I lung cancer. In the study overall: Recruiting of stage I non-small cell lung cancer patients into the study occurred between April 2018 and 2019. After radiotherapy, distant metastases were seen in four patients (median around 7 months), and no significant progression was seen in approximately 15.

The authors amplified TCR beta CDR3 from genomic DNA using two-round multiplex PCR. It was primers specific to each TRBV and TRBJ gene that first-round PCR used. TCRdb re-derived calls from the multiplex PCR reads in MiXCR, one entry per CDR3 protein. The sample records fewer than 40,000 distinct CDR3 sequences, approximately 35% being singletons. This TCR derives from a donor aged 50 or older with non-small cell lung cancer. This chain uses TRBV6-2 or TRBV6-3 with TRBJ2-1, with 13 bases fitting TRBD2. Sequences were derived from PBMCs, sampled before or after stereotactic body radiation therapy (not recorded which). The CDR3 reads CASSNSGTSGINEQFF. The CDR3 DNA follows: TGTGCCAGCAGCAACTCCGGGACTAGCGGGATAAATGAGCAGTTCTTC.